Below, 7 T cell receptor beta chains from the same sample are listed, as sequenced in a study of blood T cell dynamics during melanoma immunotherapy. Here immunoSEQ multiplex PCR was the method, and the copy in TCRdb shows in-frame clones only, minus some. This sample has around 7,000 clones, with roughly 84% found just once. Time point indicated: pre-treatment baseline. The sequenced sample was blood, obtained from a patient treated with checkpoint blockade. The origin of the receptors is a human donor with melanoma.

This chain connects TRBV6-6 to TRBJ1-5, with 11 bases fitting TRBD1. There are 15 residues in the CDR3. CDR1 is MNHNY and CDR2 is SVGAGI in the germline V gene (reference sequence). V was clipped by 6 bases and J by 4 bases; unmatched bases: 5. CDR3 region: CASSRDRGSNQPQHF. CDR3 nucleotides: TGTGCCAGCAGCCGGGACAGGGGGTCTAATCAGCCCCAGCATTTT.

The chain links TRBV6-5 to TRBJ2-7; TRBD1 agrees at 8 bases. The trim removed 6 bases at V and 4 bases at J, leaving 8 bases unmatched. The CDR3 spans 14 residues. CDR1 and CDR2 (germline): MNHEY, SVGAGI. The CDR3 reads CASRRDRTLYEQYF. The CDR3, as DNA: TGTGCCAGCAGACGGGACAGGACCCTTTACGAGCAGTACTTC.

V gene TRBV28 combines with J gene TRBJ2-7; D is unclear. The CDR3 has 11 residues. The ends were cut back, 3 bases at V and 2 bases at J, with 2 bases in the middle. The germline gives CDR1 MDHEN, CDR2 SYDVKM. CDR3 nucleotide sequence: TGTGCCAGCAGTTTGGCCTACGAGCAGTACTTC. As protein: CASSLAYEQYF.

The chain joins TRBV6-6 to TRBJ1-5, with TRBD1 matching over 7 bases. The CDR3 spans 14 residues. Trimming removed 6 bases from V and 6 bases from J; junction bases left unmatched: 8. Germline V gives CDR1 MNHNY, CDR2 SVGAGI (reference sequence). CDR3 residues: CASSPTDRAQPQHF. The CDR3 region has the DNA TGTGCCAGCAGCCCAACCGACAGGGCTCAGCCCCAGCATTTT.

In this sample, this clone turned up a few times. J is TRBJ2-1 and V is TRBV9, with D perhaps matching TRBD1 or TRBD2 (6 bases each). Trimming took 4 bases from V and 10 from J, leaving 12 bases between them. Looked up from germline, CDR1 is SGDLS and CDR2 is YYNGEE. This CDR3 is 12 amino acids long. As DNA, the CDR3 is TGTGCCAGCAGCCCGGGGGCGGGCGAGCAGTTCTTC. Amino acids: CASSPGAGEQFF.

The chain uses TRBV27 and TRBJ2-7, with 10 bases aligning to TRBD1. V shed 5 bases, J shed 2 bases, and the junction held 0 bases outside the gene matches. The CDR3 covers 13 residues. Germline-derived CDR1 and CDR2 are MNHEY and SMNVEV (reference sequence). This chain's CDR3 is CASSGQGAYEQYF. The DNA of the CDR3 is TGTGCCAGCAGTGGACAGGGGGCCTACGAGCAGTACTTC.

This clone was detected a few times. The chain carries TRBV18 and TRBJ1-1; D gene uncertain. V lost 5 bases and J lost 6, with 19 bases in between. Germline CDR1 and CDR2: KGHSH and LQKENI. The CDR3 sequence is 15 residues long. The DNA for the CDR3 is TGTGCCAGCTCATCTACCGACGCGGCGGGCGCTGAAGCTTTCTTT. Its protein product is CASSSTDAAGAEAFF. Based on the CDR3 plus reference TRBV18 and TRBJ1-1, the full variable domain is NAGVMQNPRHLVRRRGQEARLRCSPMKGHSHVYWYRQLPEEGLKFMVYLQKENIIDESGMPKERFSAEFPKEGPSILRIQQVVRGDSAAYFCASSSTDAAGAEAFFGQGTRLTVV.